Below, 22 T cell receptor beta chains from the same sample are listed, as sequenced in a study of T cells after yellow fever vaccination. Each CDR3 protein gets one entry after TCRdb re-called the 5' RACE reads with MiXCR. The sample holds tens of thousands of distinct CDR3 sequences, approximately 7.7% seen once. Sample: CD8+ T cells sorted from PBMCs, taken about 5 days after the first yellow fever vaccination. The receptors come from a man younger than 30 who received the YFV17D yellow fever vaccine.

CDR3 bases: TGTGCCAGCAGCCACCGGGACAGGCATGAAAAACTGTTTTTT. Translating it yields CASSHRDRHEKLFF. The chain carries TRBV7-9 and TRBJ1-4; 8 nucleotides agree with TRBD1. Germline V gene sequence: CDR1 SEHNR, CDR2 FQNEAQ (reference sequence). The CDR3 has 14 amino acids. V lost 5 bases, J lost 6 bases, and 5 bases stayed unmatched.

This clonotype was found a few times. The J gene is TRBJ2-3, the V gene TRBV6-2 or TRBV6-3; weak D call: TRBD2 (5 bases). Germline values: CDR1 MNHEY, CDR2 SVGEGT. Between the trimmed V and J ends, which lost 5 bases and 2 bases, there was a span of 17 bases. The CDR3 spans 16 residues. The CDR3 nucleotides read TGTGCCAGCAGTGCGCCCGGACTTCGAGTCACAGATACGCAGTATTTT. It translates to CASSAPGLRVTDTQYF.

This clonotype showed up many times. The chain combines TRBV11-2 with TRBJ2-7; no reliable D call. V lost 7 bases, J lost 3 bases, and 10 bases lay in between. The CDR3 totals 12 residues. CDR1 is SGHAT and CDR2 is FQNNGV in the germline V gene. This CDR3 is CASTWKRYEQYF. Written as DNA, the CDR3 is TGTGCCAGCACCTGGAAGCGCTACGAGCAGTACTTC.

This clonotype was recorded at least ten times. The chain is built from TRBV20-1 and TRBJ1-5, with D possibly matching TRBD1 (6 bases). Germline CDR1 reads DFQATT; CDR2 reads SNEGSKA (reference sequence). The length of the CDR3 is 13 residues. With 6 bases removed from V and 7 bases from J, the gap between germline ends came to 16 bases. The DNA of the CDR3 is TGCAGTGCCAATACAGGGAGTGGGCAGCCCCAGCATTTT. As protein: CSANTGSGQPQHF.

In this sample, this clonotype turned up many times. V is TRBV7-9 and J is TRBJ2-1, with 7 bases lining up with TRBD1. The CDR3 is 13 amino acids. After removal of 5 bases from V and 7 bases from J, the junction contained 5 bases not matched to a gene. Germline V gene data show CDR1 as SEHNR and CDR2 as FQNEAQ (reference sequence). This CDR3 is CASSETGLNEQFF. The CDR3 DNA reads TGTGCCAGCAGCGAGACAGGGTTGAATGAGCAGTTCTTC.

In its sample, this clonotype was seen many times. The chain combines TRBV5-1 with TRBJ2-3; 7 bases align to TRBD1. J was trimmed by 7 bases and V by 4 bases; bases with no gene match: 12. The germline gives CDR1 SGHRS, CDR2 YFSETQ. The CDR3 consists of 15 residues. The CDR3 region is CASSLDRTAPNTQYF. The CDR3 bases are TGCGCCAGCAGCCTGGACAGGACGGCCCCGAATACGCAGTATTTT.

This clonotype was picked up a small number of times. The V gene is TRBV28, the J gene TRBJ2-5, with 7 bases fitting TRBD2. Unmatched junction bases numbered 8, after V lost 10 bases and J lost 3 bases. The CDR3 is made up of 13 amino acids. Germline V gives CDR1 MDHEN, CDR2 SYDVKM. The chain's CDR3 is CATRRLAEETQYF. The CDR3 DNA follows: TGTGCCACCCGACGGCTAGCGGAAGAGACCCAGTACTTC.

The J gene is TRBJ2-1, the V gene TRBV7-9; 10 bases align to TRBD2. CDR1 and CDR2 from the germline V gene are SEHNR and FQNEAQ (reference sequence). The V segment lost 4 bases and the J segment 2 bases; nucleotides outside the gene matches: 5. This CDR3 comprises 16 residues. CDR3 sequence (DNA): TGTGCCAGCAGCTCCCTAGCGGGGGAAACCTACAATGAGCAGTTCTTC. Amino acid sequence: CASSSLAGETYNEQFF.

DNA for the CDR3: TGTGCCAGCAGCTTAAAGGGACAGGGGATTAAAACTACTAAAGGCTACACCTTC. Translating it yields CASSLKGQGIKTTKGYTF. V is TRBV11-2 and J is TRBJ1-2; the match to TRBD1 covers 10 bases. V dropped 2 bases and J dropped 8; count of bases not matched to a gene: 17. Germline V gene data show CDR1 as SGHAT and CDR2 as FQNNGV. The CDR3 is 18 amino acids.

This clonotype has a count of ten or more. V gene TRBV4-1 combines with J gene TRBJ1-5; D is unresolved. Germline V lookup: CDR1 MGHRA, CDR2 YSYEKL. Trimming left V 1 base short and J 3 bases short, with 4 bases between. The CDR3 runs 13 residues. CDR3 DNA: TGCGCCAGCAGCCAAGGGAACAATCAGCCCCAGCATTTT. It translates to CASSQGNNQPQHF.

The genes are TRBV7-9 and TRBJ2-7; TRBD1 matches 7 bases. The germline V gene has CDR1 SEHNR and CDR2 FQNEAQ (reference sequence). The CDR3 consists of 12 residues. V dropped 5 bases and J dropped 3; count of bases not matched to a gene: 1. The CDR3 sequence is CASSNRGYEQYV. In nucleotides, the CDR3 is TGTGCCAGCAGCAACAGGGGCTACGAGCAGTACGTC.

This clonotype has ten or more counts. The genes are TRBV27 and TRBJ1-4; TRBD1 is a possible D gene (6 bases). CDR1 and CDR2 (germline): MNHEY, SMNVEV (reference sequence). V was shortened by 6 bases and J by 0 bases, with 8 bases between the two germline ends. The CDR3 is 14 residues long. The CDR3 nucleotides read TGTGCCAGCAGCCGGACAGCAACTAATGAAAAACTGTTTTTT. Translation: CASSRTATNEKLFF.

This clonotype has more than one count but fewer than ten. The chain couples TRBV27 to TRBJ2-2; a weak D match, TRBD2 (5 bases). Germline V lookup: CDR1 MNHEY, CDR2 SMNVEV (reference sequence). The CDR3 totals 13 residues. V gave up 2 bases and J gave up 6 bases, with 7 bases separating them. CDR3 loop: CASSLRGAGELFF. DNA of the CDR3: TGTGCCAGCAGTTTACGGGGAGCCGGGGAGCTGTTTTTT.

The rearrangement links TRBV7-9 to TRBJ1-1; D is possibly TRBD1 (5 bases). The germline V gene has CDR1 SEHNR and CDR2 FQNEAQ (reference sequence). The CDR3 contains 14 residues. The ends were cut back, 0 bases at V and 3 bases at J, with 8 bases in the middle. CDR3 DNA: TGTGCCAGCAGCTTAGCAGGGGTCTACACTGAAGCTTTCTTT. It codes for CASSLAGVYTEAFF. The whole variable domain, filled in from reference TRBV7-9 and TRBJ1-1, reads DTGVSQNPRHKITKRGQNVTFRCDPISEHNRLYWYRQTLGQGPEFLTYFQNEAQLEKSRLLSDRFSAERPKGSFSTLEIQRTEQGDSAMYLCASSLAGVYTEAFFGQGTRLTVV.

At least ten counts were recorded for this clonotype. The V call is TRBV28, the J call TRBJ1-3; D remains ambiguous. Germline CDR1 is MDHEN and CDR2 is SYDVKM. V was trimmed by 8 bases and J by 16 bases, leaving 15 bases between them. The CDR3 totals 10 residues. The CDR3 DNA reads TGTGCCAGCCGAGGCAGCTGGTTGTATTTT. Its translation: CASRGSWLYF.

The chain joins TRBV5-4 to TRBJ2-1; 8 bases are a match to TRBD2. The CDR3 length is 16 residues. Unmatched junction bases numbered 8, after V lost 1 base and J lost 5 bases. Germline V gene data show CDR1 as SGHNT and CDR2 as YYREEE (reference sequence). The CDR3 sequence is CASSLLSGGLNNEQFF. The CDR3 DNA reads TGTGCCAGCAGCTTGCTGTCGGGGGGGCTCAACAATGAGCAGTTCTTC. Supplemented by reference TRBV5-4 and TRBJ2-1, the full variable domain reads ETGVTQSPTHLIKTRGQQVTLRCSSQSGHNTVSWYQQALGQGPQFIFQYYREEENGRGNFPPRFSGLQFPNYSSELNVNALELDDSALYLCASSLLSGGLNNEQFFGPGTRLTVL.

The genes are TRBV5-1 and TRBJ1-1; weak D call: TRBD1 (6 bases). The CDR3 extends over 14 amino acids. Germline lookup yields CDR1 SGHRS and CDR2 YFSETQ. Trimming removed 2 bases from V and 4 bases from J, with 12 bases in between. The CDR3 here is CASSFRGAGTEAFF. The DNA of the CDR3 is TGCGCCAGCAGCTTCCGGGGGGCCGGCACTGAAGCTTTCTTT.

This clonotype came up a few times. The chain has TRBV3-1 and TRBJ1-1, with D perhaps matching TRBD1 (5 bases). V dropped 3 bases and J dropped 1 base, with 15 bases sitting between them. The CDR3 is made up of 16 amino acids. Germline-derived CDR1 and CDR2 are LGHDT and YNNKEL (reference sequence). CDR3 in DNA: TGTGCCAGCAGCCATGCCCTGGGGGATCCGAACACTGAAGCTTTCTTT. Its protein is CASSHALGDPNTEAFF.

Note on this clonotype: Its ends do not fully match the called genes, so a read error is possible. The J gene is TRBJ2-4, the V gene TRBV27; D unclear. CDR3 length equals 10 residues. The germline V gene encodes CDR1 MNHEY and CDR2 SMNVEV (reference sequence). CDR3 bases: TGTGCCAGCAGTTTATATATTCGGGACTTC. Translating gives CASSLYIRDF.

A few counts support this clonotype. J is TRBJ2-1 and V is TRBV5-6; D gene unclear. V dropped 3 bases and J dropped 5 bases, with 9 bases sitting between them. CDR1 and CDR2 (germline): SGHDT, YYEEEE. The CDR3 consists of 13 residues. The CDR3 coding sequence is TGTGCCAGCAGCTGGGCCAATAACAATGAGCAGTTCTTC. Encoded protein: CASSWANNNEQFF.

At least ten counts were recorded for this clonotype. The V gene is TRBV10-3, the J gene TRBJ2-1; maybe TRBD2 (6 bases). The length of the CDR3 is 11 residues. In germline, CDR1 is ENHRY, CDR2 SYGVKD. V was pared by 3 bases and J by 9 bases, with 6 bases between. DNA of the CDR3: TGTGCCATCAGTGACGGGGGTGAGCAGTTCTTC. Its translation is CAISDGGEQFF.

Regarding this clonotype: A clone one base away is much larger, so this may be a read error. This chain connects TRBV6-1 to TRBJ2-1; TRBD2 matches 8 bases. The CDR3 sequence is 15 residues long. With 2 bases clipped from V and 9 bases from J, the junction kept 9 bases outside the gene matches. From germline, CDR1 is MNHNS and CDR2 SASEGT. The CDR3 is CASSEQPGGPSEQFF. The CDR3 DNA follows: TGTGCCAGCAGTGAACAGCCGGGGGGGCCGAGTGAGCAGTTCTTC.